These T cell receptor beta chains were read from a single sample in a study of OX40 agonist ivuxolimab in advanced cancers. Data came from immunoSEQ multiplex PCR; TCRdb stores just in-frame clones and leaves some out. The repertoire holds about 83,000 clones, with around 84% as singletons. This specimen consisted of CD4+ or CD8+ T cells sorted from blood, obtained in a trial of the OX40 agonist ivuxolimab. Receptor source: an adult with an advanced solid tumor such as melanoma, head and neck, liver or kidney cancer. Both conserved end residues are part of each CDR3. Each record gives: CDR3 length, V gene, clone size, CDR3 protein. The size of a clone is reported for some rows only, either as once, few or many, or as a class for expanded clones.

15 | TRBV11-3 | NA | CASSRMDRATDTQYF
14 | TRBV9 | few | CASSVTSSYNEQFF
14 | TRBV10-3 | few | CASTAGQGGTEAFF
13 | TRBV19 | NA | CASSIGHLNEQFF
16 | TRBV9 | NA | CASSVNRGLVGNTIYF
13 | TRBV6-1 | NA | CASSELSGQPQHF
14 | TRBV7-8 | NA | CASSPDRGSYEQYF
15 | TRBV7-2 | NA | CASSLGRLRGIEQFF
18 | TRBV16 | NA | CASSQRTGFETSGVEQYF
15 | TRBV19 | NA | CASSRTGGATQPQHF
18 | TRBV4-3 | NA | CASSQRWPGSDSDYGYTF
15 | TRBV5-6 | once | CASSPAVAGHTEAFF
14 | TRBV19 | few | CASSMDTNTGELFF
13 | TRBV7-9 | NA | CASSFLASYEQYF
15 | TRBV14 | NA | CASSPYPWGEETQYF
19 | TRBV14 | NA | CASSQAGLAGGKTYNEQFF
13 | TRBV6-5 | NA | CASSYEGRTEAFF
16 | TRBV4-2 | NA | CASSQDPTGYNSPLHF
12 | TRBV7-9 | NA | CASTTPGTTQHF
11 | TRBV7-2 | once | CASSNIGEQFF
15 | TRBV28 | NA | CASSSRGQYNQEQYF
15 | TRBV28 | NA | CASSPPNPTNEKLFF
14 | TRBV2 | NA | CASRFDRNTGELFF
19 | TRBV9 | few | CASSLRGLAGGKNYNEQFF
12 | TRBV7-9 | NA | CASSLRAGTQYF